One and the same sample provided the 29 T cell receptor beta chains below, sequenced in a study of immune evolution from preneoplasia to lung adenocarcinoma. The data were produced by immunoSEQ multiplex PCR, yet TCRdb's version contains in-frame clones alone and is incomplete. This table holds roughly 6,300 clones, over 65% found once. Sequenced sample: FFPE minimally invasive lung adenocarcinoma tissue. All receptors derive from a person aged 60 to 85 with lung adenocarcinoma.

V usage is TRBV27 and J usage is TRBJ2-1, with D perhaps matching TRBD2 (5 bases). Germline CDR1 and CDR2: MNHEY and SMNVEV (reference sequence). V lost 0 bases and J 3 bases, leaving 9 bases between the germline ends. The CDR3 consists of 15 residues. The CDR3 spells CASSLSVGVYNEQFF. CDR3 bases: TGTGCCAGCAGTTTATCGGTGGGAGTCTACAATGAGCAGTTCTTC.

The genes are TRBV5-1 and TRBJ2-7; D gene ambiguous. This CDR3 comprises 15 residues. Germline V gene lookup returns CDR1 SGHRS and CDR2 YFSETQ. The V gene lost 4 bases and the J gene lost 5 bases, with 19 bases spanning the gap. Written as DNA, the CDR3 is TGCGCCAGCAGCCTAGGCCGTATGGATCCCAACGAGCAGTACTTC. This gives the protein CASSLGRMDPNEQYF.

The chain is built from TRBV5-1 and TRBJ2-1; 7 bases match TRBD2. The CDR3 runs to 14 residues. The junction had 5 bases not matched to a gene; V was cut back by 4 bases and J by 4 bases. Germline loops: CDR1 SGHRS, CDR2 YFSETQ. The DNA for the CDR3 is TGCGCCAGCAGCGCGTCGGGAGGTTACAATGAGCAGTTCTTC. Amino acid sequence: CASSASGGYNEQFF.

DNA for the CDR3: TGTGCCTGGAGTGTAAGGGGGTCCTACGAGCAGTACTTC. As protein: CAWSVRGSYEQYF. V usage is TRBV30 and J usage is TRBJ2-7; tentative D call: TRBD1 (6 bases). The V end lost 0 bases, the J end lost 1 base, and 7 bases lay between the germline ends. Germline CDR1 is GTSNPN and CDR2 is SVGIG (reference sequence). The CDR3 sequence is 13 residues long.

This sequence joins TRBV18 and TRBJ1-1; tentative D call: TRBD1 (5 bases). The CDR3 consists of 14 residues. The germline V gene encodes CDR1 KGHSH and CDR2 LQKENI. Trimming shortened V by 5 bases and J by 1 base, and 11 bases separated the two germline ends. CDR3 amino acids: CASSVRERNTEAFF. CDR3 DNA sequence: TGTGCCAGCTCAGTCAGGGAGAGGAACACTGAAGCTTTCTTT.

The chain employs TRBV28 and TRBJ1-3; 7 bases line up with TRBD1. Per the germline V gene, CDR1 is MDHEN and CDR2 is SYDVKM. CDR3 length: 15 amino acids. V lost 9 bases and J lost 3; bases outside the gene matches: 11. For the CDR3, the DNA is TGTGCCAGTTCCGAGGGGGCTGTAGGTGGAAACACCATATATTTT. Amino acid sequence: CASSEGAVGGNTIYF.

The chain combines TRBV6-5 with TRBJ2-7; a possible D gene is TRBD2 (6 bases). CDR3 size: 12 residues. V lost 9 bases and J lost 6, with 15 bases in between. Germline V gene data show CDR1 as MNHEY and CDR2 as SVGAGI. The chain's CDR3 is CASIGGVAEQYF. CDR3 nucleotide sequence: TGTGCCAGTATCGGAGGGGTGGCCGAGCAGTACTTC.

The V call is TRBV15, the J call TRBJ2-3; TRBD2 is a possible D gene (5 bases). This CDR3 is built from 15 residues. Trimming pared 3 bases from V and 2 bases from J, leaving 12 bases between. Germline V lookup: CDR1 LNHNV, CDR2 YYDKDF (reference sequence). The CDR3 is CATSRSGEVTDTQYF. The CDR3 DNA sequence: TGTGCCACCAGCAGGAGCGGAGAAGTCACAGATACGCAGTATTTT.

CDR3 region: CASSPGTQGYEQYF. In DNA, the CDR3 is TGTGCCAGCAGCCCGGGGACCCAGGGCTACGAGCAGTACTTC. The chain links TRBV11-2 to TRBJ2-7, with D possibly called TRBD1 or TRBD2 (5 bases each). CDR3 length: 14 amino acids. The V and J ends lost 5 bases and 3 bases respectively, with 14 bases between them. Per germline, CDR1 SGHAT and CDR2 FQNNGV. Full variable domain (missing parts from reference TRBV11-2 and TRBJ2-7): EAGVAQSPRYKIIEKRQSVAFWCNPISGHATLYWYQQILGQGPKLLIQFQNNGVVDDSQLPKDRFSAERLKGVDSTLKIQPAKLEDSAVYLCASSPGTQGYEQYFGPGTRLTVT.

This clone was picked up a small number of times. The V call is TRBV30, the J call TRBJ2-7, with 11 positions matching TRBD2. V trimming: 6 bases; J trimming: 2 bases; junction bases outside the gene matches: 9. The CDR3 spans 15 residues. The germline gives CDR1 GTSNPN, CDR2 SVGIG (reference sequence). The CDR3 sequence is CACGNSGRAPYEQYF. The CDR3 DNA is TGTGCCTGCGGTAATAGCGGGAGGGCCCCCTACGAGCAGTACTTC.

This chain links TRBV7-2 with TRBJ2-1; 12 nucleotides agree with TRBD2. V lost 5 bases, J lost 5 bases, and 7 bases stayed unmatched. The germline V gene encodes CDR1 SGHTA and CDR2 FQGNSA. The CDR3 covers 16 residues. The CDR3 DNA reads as TGTGCCAGCAGCCAGCCCCTAGCGGGAGGGAACAATGAGCAGTTCTTC. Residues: CASSQPLAGGNNEQFF.

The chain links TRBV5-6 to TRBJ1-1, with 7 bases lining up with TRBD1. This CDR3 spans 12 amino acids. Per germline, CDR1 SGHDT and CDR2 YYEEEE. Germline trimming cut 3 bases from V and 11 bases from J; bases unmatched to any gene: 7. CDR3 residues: CASSSTGTVAFF. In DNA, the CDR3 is TGTGCCAGCAGCTCAACTGGGACAGTGGCTTTCTTT.

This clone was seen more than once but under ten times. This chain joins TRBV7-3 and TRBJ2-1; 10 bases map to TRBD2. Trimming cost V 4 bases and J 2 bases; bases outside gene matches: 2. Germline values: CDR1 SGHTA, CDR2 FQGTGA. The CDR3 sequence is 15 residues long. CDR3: CASSSGTSAYNEQFF. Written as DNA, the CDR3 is TGTGCCAGCAGCTCGGGGACTAGCGCCTACAATGAGCAGTTCTTC.

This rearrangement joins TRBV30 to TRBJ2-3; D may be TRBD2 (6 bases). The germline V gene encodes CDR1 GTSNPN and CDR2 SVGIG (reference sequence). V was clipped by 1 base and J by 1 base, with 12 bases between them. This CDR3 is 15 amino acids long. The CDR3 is CAWSGRVWGTDTQYF. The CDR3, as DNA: TGTGCCTGGAGTGGGAGGGTTTGGGGCACAGATACGCAGTATTTT.

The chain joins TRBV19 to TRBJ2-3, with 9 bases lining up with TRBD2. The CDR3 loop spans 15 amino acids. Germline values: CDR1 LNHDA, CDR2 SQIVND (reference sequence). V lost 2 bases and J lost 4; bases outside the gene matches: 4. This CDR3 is CASSILAGESDTQYF. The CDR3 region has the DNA TGTGCCAGTAGTATATTAGCGGGAGAATCAGATACGCAGTATTTT.

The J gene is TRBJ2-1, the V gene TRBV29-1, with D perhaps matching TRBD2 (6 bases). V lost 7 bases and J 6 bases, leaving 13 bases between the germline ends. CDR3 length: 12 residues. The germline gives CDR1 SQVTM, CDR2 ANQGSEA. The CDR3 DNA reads TGCAGCGCCCTCCGGGGAGGCAATGAGCAGTTCTTC. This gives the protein CSALRGGNEQFF.

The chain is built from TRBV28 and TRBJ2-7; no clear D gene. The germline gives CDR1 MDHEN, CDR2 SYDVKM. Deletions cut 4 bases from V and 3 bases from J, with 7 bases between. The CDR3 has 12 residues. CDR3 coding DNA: TGTGCCAGCAGTTCAAGTCTCTACGAGCAGTACTTC. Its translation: CASSSSLYEQYF.

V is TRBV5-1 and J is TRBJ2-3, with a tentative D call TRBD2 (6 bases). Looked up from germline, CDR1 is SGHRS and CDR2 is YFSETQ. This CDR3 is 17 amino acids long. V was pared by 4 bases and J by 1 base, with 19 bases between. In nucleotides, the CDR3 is TGCGCCAGCAGCCCCGGATTAGGGGAGGCCGGCACAGATACGCAGTATTTT. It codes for CASSPGLGEAGTDTQYF.

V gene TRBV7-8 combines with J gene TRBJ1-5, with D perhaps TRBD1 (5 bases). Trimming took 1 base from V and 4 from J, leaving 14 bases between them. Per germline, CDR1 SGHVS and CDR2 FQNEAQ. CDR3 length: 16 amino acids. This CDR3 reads CASSLVGQGNNQPQHF. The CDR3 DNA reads TGTGCCAGCAGCTTAGTAGGTCAGGGAAATAATCAGCCCCAGCATTTT.

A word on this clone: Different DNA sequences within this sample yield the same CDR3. Here the CDR3 reads CASSQDQGSTEAFF. The CDR3 DNA is TGTGCCAGCAGCCAAGATCAGGGTAGCACTGAAGCTTTCTTT. This sequence joins TRBV4-2 and TRBJ1-1; possibly TRBD1 for D (5 bases). CDR1 LGHNA and CDR2 YNFKEQ come from the germline V gene. This CDR3 is built from 14 residues. Trimming stripped 0 bases from V and 4 bases from J, with 9 bases between.

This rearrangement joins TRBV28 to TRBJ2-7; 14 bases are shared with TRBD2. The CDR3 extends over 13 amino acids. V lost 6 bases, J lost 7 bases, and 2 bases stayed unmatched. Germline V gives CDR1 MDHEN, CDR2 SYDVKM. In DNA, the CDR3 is TGTGCCAGCAGGACTAGCGGGAGGGGAGAGCAGTACTTC. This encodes CASRTSGRGEQYF.

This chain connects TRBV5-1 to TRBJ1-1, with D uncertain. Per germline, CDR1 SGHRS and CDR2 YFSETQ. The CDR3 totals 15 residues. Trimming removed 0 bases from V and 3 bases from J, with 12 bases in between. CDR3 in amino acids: CASSLGHLGDTEAFF. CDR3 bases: TGCGCCAGCAGCTTGGGGCACCTTGGGGACACTGAAGCTTTCTTT.

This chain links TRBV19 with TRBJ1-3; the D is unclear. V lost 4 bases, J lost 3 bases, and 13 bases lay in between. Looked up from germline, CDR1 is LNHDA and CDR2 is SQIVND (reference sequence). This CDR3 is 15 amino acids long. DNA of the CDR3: TGTGCCAGTAGTACCGGGAATCCTATTGGAAACACCATATATTTT. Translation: CASSTGNPIGNTIYF.

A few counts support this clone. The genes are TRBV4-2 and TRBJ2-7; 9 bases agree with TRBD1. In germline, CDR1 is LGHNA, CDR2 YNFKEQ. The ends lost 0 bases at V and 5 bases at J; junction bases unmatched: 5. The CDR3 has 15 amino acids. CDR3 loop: CASSQDTQGADEQYF. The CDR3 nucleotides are TGTGCCAGCAGCCAAGATACACAGGGGGCGGACGAGCAGTACTTC.

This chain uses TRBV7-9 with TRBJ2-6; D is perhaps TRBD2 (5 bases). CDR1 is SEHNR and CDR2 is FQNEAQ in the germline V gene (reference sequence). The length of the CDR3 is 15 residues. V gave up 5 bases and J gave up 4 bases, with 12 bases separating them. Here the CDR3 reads CASSPWGAGANVLTF. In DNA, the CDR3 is TGTGCCAGCAGCCCTTGGGGAGCGGGGGCCAACGTCCTGACTTTC.

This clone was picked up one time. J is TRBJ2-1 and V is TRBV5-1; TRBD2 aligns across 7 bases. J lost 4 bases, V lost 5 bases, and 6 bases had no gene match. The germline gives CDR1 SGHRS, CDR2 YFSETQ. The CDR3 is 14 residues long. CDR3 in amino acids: CASSGGGSYNEQFF. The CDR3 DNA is TGCGCCAGCAGTGGAGGCGGGAGTTACAATGAGCAGTTCTTC.

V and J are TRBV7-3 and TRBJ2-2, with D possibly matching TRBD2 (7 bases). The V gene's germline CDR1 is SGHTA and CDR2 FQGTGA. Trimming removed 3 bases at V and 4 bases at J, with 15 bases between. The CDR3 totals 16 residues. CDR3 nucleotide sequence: TGTGCCAGCAGCTTCGGGGGGCGCGGCGGCACCGGGGAGCTGTTTTTT. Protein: CASSFGGRGGTGELFF.

As DNA, the CDR3 is TGTGCCAGCACCTCGGGGGGCCGGTATGGCTACACCTTC. It yields the protein CASTSGGRYGYTF. The chain recombines TRBV5-6 with TRBJ1-2, with D perhaps TRBD1 (6 bases). Trimming shortened V by 6 bases and J by 5 bases, and 14 bases separated the two germline ends. Germline CDR1 and CDR2: SGHDT and YYEEEE. The CDR3 spans 13 residues.

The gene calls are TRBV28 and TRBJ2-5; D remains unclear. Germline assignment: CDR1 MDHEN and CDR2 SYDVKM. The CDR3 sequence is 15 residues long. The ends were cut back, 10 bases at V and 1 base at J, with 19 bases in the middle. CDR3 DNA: TGTGCCACTTACCCATTAGTAATAACCCAAGAGACCCAGTACTTC. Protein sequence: CATYPLVITQETQYF.